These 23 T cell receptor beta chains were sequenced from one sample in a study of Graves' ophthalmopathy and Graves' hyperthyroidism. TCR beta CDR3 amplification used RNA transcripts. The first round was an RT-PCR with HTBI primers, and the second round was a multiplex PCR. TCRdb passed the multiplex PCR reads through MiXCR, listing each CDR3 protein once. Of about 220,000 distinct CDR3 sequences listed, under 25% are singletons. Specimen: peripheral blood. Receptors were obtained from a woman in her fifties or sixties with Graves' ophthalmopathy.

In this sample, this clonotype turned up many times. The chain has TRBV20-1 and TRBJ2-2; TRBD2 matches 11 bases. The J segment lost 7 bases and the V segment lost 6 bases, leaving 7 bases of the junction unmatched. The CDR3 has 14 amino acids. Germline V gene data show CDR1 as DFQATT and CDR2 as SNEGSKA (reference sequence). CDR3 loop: CSALAGGLHGELFF. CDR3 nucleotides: TGCAGTGCCTTAGCGGGAGGGCTTCACGGGGAGCTGTTTTTT.

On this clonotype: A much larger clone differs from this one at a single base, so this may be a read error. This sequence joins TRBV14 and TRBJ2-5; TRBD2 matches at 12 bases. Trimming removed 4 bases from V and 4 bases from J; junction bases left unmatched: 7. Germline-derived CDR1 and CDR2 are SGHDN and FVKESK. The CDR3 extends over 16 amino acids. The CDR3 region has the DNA TGTGCCAGCAGCCGCCGGACTAGCGGGACTGGAGAGACCCAGTACTTC. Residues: CASSRRTSGTGETQYF.

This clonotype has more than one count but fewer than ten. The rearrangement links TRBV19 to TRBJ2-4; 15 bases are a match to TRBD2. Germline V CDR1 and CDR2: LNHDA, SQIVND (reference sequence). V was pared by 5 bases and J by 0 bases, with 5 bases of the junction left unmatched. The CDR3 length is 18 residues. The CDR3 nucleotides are TGTGCCAGTAGTCGGACTAGCGGGAGGGCGGGAGCCAAAAACATTCAGTACTTC. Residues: CASSRTSGRAGAKNIQYF.

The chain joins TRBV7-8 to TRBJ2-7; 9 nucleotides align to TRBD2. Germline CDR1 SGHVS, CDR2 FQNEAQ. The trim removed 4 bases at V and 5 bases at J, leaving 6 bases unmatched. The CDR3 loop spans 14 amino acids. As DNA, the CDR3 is TGTGCCAGCAGCTACAGGACTAGCGTAAACGAGCAGTACTTC. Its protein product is CASSYRTSVNEQYF.

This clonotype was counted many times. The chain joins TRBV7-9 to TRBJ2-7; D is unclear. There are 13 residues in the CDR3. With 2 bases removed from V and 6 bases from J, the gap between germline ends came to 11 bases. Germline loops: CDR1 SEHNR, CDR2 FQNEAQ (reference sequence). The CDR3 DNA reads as TGTGCCAGCAGCTTATATCCTGGATCCGAGCAGTACTTC. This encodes CASSLYPGSEQYF.

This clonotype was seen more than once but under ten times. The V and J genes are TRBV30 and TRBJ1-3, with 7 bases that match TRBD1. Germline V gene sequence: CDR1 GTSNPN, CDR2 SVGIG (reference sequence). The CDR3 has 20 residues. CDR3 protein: CVLIGAGQEFRNLAGNTIYF. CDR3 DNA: TGTGTACTAATCGGAGCCGGACAGGAATTCCGAAACTTAGCTGGAAACACCATATATTTT.

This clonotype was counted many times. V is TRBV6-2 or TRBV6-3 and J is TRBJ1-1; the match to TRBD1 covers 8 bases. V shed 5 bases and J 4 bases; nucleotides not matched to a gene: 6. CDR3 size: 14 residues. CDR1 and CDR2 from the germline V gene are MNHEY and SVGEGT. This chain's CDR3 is CASSLSGGLTEAFF. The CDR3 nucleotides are TGTGCCAGCAGTCTTTCAGGGGGCCTCACTGAAGCTTTCTTT.

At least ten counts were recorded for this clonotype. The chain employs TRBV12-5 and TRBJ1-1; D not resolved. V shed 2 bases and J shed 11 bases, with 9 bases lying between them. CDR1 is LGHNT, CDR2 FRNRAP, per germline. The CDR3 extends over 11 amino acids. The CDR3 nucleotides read TGTGCTAGTGGTTTGCAGGAGGGTGCTTTCTTT. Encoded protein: CASGLQEGAFF.

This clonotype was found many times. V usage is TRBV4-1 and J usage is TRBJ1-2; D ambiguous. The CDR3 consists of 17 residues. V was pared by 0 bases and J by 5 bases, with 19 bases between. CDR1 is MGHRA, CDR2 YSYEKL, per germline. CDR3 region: CASSQESGSQSRYGYTF. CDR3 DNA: TGCGCCAGCAGCCAAGAATCGGGCAGCCAGTCCCGATATGGCTACACCTTC.

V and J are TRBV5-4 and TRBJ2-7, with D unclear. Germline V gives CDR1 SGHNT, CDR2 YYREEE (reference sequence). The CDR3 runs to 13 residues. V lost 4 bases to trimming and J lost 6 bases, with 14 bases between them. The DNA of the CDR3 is TGTGCCAGCAGCCCCAGACTCAACTCCGAGCAGTACTTC. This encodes CASSPRLNSEQYF.

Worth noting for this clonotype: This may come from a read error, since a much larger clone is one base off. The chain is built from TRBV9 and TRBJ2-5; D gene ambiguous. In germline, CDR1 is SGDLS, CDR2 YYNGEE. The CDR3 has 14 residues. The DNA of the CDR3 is TGTGCCCGCAGCGTAGAGAGTGGCCAAGAGACCCAGTACTTC. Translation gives CARSVESGQETQYF.

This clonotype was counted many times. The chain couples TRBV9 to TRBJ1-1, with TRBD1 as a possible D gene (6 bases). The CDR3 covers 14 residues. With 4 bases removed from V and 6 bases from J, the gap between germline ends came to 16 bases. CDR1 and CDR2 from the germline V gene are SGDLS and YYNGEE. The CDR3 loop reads CASSPGGGSAEAFF. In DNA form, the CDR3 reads TGTGCCAGCAGCCCTGGCGGGGGCTCCGCTGAAGCTTTCTTT.

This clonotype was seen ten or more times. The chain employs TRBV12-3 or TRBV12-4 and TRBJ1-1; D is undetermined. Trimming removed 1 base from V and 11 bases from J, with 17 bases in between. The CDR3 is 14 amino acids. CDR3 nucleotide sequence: TGTGCCAGCAGTTTAGGACCCAGCTCCTCGAGTGCTTTCTTT. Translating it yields CASSLGPSSSSAFF.

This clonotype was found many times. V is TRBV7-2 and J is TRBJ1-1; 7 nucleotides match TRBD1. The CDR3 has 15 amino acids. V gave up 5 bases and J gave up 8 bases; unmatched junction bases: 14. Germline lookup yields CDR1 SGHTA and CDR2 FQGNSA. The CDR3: CASSTPLRGGLEAFF. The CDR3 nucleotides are TGTGCCAGCAGCACACCCCTTCGAGGGGGCTTGGAAGCTTTCTTT.

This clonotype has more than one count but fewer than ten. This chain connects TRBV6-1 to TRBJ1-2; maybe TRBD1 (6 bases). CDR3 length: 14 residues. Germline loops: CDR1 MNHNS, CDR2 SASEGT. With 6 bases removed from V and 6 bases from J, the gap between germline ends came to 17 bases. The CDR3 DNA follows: TGTGCCAGCAGCCCACAGGGATGGGGAGATGGCTACACCTTC. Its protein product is CASSPQGWGDGYTF.

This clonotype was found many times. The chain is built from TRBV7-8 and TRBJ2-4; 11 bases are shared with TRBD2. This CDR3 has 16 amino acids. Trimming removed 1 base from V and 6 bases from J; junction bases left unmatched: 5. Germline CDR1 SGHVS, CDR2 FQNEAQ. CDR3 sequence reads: CASSLVVGLAGNIQYF. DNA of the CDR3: TGTGCCAGCAGCTTAGTGGTAGGACTAGCGGGAAACATTCAGTACTTC.

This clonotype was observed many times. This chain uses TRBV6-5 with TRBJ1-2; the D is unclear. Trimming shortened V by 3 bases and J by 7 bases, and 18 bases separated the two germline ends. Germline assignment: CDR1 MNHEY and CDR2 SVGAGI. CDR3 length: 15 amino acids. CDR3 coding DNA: TGTGCCAGCAGTTATCGGCCAGGAGGGAATTCTGGCTACACCTTC. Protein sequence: CASSYRPGGNSGYTF.

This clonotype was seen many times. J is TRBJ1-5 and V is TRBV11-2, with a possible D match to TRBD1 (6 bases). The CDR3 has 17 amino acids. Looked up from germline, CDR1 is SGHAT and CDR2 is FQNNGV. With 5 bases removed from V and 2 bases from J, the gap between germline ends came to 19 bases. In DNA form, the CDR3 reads TGTGCCAGCAGCCCCCCCGGGGGGGGCCTGGGCAATCAGCCCCAGCATTTT. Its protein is CASSPPGGGLGNQPQHF. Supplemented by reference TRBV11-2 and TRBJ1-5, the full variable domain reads EAGVAQSPRYKIIEKRQSVAFWCNPISGHATLYWYQQILGQGPKLLIQFQNNGVVDDSQLPKDRFSAERLKGVDSTLKIQPAKLEDSAVYLCASSPPGGGLGNQPQHFGDGTRLSIL.

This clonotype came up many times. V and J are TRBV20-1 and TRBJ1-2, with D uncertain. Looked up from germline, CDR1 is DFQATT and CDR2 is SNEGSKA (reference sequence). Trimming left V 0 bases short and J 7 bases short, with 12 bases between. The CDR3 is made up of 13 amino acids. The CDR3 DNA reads TGCAGTGCTAGAGAGGGCTCTGGGTCTGGCTACACCTTC. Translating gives CSAREGSGSGYTF.

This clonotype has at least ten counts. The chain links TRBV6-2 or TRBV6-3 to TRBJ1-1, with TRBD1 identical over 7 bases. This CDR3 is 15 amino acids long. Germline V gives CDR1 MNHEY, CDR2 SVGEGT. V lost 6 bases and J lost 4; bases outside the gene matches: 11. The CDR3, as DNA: TGTGCCAGCAGGAAAACAGGGGCGGGTGGCACTGAAGCTTTCTTT. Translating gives CASRKTGAGGTEAFF.

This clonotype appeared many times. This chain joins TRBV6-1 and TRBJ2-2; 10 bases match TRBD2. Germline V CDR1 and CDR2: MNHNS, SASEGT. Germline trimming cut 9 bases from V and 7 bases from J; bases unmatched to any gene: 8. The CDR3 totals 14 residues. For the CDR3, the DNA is TGTGCCAGTTCTAGCGGGAGCCTGTTCGGGGAGCTGTTTTTT. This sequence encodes CASSSGSLFGELFF.

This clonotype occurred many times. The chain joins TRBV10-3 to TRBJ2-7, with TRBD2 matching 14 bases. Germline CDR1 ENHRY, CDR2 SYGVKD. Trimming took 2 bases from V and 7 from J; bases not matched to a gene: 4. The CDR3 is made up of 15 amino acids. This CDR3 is CAISEQGLAGDEQYF. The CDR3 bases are TGTGCCATCAGTGAGCAGGGACTAGCGGGAGATGAGCAGTACTTC.

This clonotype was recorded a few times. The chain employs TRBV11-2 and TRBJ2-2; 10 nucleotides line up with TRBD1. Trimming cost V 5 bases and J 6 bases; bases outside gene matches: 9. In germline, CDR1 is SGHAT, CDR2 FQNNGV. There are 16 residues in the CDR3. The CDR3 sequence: CASSPGGTGVAGELFF. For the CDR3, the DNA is TGTGCCAGCAGCCCAGGAGGGACAGGGGTTGCCGGGGAGCTGTTTTTT.